Following are 27 T cell receptor beta chains from one sample sequenced in a study of blood T cell repertoires in COVID-19. Profiled with immunoSEQ multiplex PCR; TCRdb holds only in-frame clones, not every one. The top ten hold under 1.5% of the sample, which has 70,000 or so clones, 85% to 90% seen once. Sequencing used peripheral blood. The source of these receptors is a human donor in a cohort sampled during active COVID-19.

The rearrangement links TRBV5-4 to TRBJ1-4, with D possibly matching TRBD1 (5 bases). The CDR3 is 15 amino acids. The germline V gene has CDR1 SGHNT and CDR2 YYREEE (reference sequence). V was shortened by 0 bases and J by 3 bases, with 9 bases between the two germline ends. Here the CDR3 DNA reads TGTGCCAGCAGCTTGGCGGCAGGGCCTAATGAAAAACTGTTTTTT. Its translation is CASSLAAGPNEKLFF.

The gene calls are TRBV11-2 and TRBJ1-1; possibly TRBD1 for D (5 bases). This CDR3 comprises 15 residues. The ends were cut back, 3 bases at V and 2 bases at J, with 13 bases in the middle. CDR1 and CDR2 (germline): SGHAT, FQNNGV. The CDR3 nucleotides read TGTGCCAGCAGCTTTCTGCCAGGGCAAAACACTGAAGCTTTCTTT. This codes for CASSFLPGQNTEAFF. Looking up the rest from reference TRBV11-2 and TRBJ1-1 gives the full variable domain: EAGVAQSPRYKIIEKRQSVAFWCNPISGHATLYWYQQILGQGPKLLIQFQNNGVVDDSQLPKDRFSAERLKGVDSTLKIQPAKLEDSAVYLCASSFLPGQNTEAFFGQGTRLTVV.

This chain joins TRBV10-2 and TRBJ2-7, with 9 bases fitting TRBD2. Per the germline V gene, CDR1 is WSHSY and CDR2 is SAAADI. V lost 7 bases to trimming and J lost 5 bases; unmatched junction nucleotides: 9. The CDR3 has 14 amino acids. The CDR3, as DNA: TGCGCCAGCACGTTGGCGGGAGGGCCTCACGAGCAGTACGTC. Amino acid sequence: CASTLAGGPHEQYV.

The chain uses TRBV7-9 and TRBJ1-2, with D unclear. With 1 base removed from V and 2 bases from J, the gap between germline ends came to 14 bases. The CDR3 length is 16 residues. Germline CDR1 reads SEHNR; CDR2 reads FQNEAQ (reference sequence). CDR3 in DNA: TGTGCCAGCAGCTTAGAATTGCGGGCTCCCAACTATGGCTACACCTTC. Its translation: CASSLELRAPNYGYTF.

This chain links TRBV19 with TRBJ1-3, with 8 bases aligning to TRBD1. V was pared by 7 bases and J by 4 bases, with 6 bases of the junction left unmatched. Germline V gives CDR1 LNHDA, CDR2 SQIVND (reference sequence). This CDR3 comprises 14 residues. The CDR3 DNA follows: TGTGCCAGTACCAGGACAGGGAGGGGAAACACCATATATTTT. It is translated as CASTRTGRGNTIYF.

The rearrangement joins TRBV10-1 to TRBJ1-3; TRBD1 is a possible D gene (6 bases). CDR3 size: 13 residues. V dropped 6 bases and J dropped 2 bases, with 8 bases sitting between them. CDR1 and CDR2 (germline): WNHNN, SYGVQD (reference sequence). The CDR3 reads CASSQGTGNTIYF. The CDR3 coding sequence is TGCGCCAGCAGCCAGGGGACTGGAAACACCATATATTTT.

V usage is TRBV3-1 (or the pseudogene TRBV3-2) and J usage is TRBJ2-5; D is perhaps TRBD2 (6 bases). Germline CDR1 LGHDT, CDR2 YNNKEL (reference sequence). Trimming shortened V by 6 bases and J by 1 base, and 18 bases separated the two germline ends. This CDR3 has 16 residues. CDR3 amino acids: CASSWGVQGGQETQYF. The CDR3 nucleotides read TGTGCCAGCAGTTGGGGGGTTCAGGGTGGCCAAGAGACCCAGTACTTC.

The chain employs TRBV6-5 and TRBJ2-5; TRBD2 is a possible D gene (6 bases). CDR1 and CDR2 (germline): MNHEY, SVGAGI. The CDR3 spans 14 residues. Trimming shortened V by 2 bases and J by 1 base, and 8 bases separated the two germline ends. The CDR3 region is CASSYRGIQETQYF. CDR3 coding DNA: TGTGCCAGCAGTTACCGGGGGATCCAAGAGACCCAGTACTTC.

In its sample, this clone was seen a few times. The V and J genes are TRBV7-9 and TRBJ2-1; 10 bases match TRBD2. Per germline, CDR1 SEHNR and CDR2 FQNEAQ (reference sequence). The CDR3 has 15 residues. The V and J ends lost 5 bases and 10 bases, in that order; junction bases with no gene match: 11. CDR3 protein: CASSRFLAGEGEQFF. CDR3 in DNA: TGTGCCAGCAGCAGATTTCTAGCGGGAGAAGGGGAGCAGTTCTTC.

The rearrangement joins TRBV5-1 to TRBJ1-6; a weak D match, TRBD1 (5 bases). Trimming stripped 0 bases from V and 0 bases from J, with 10 bases between. The germline V gene encodes CDR1 SGHRS and CDR2 YFSETQ. CDR3 length equals 17 residues. The CDR3 is CASSLGQSISYNSPLHF. For the CDR3, the DNA is TGCGCCAGCAGCTTGGGACAGTCTATCTCCTATAATTCACCCCTCCACTTT.

This chain connects TRBV10-3 to TRBJ2-1; 7 nucleotides agree with TRBD2. The CDR3 is 13 amino acids. Trimming cost V 11 bases and J 5 bases; bases outside gene matches: 9. CDR1 ENHRY and CDR2 SYGVKD come from the germline V gene. This CDR3 is CAHAAAGNNEQFF. CDR3 nucleotides: TGTGCCCATGCGGCAGCGGGGAACAATGAGCAGTTCTTC.

The chain is built from TRBV27 and TRBJ1-2, with D possibly matching TRBD1 (5 bases). This CDR3 comprises 12 residues. Trimming took off 4 bases at V and 10 bases at J, with 13 bases between the two ends. Looked up from germline, CDR1 is MNHEY and CDR2 is SMNVEV (reference sequence). Here the CDR3 DNA reads TGTGCCAGCAGTTCGGTGTGGGGGGACTACACCTTC. It is translated as CASSSVWGDYTF.

The rearrangement links TRBV25-1 to TRBJ2-2; 8 bases fit TRBD1. The CDR3 totals 14 residues. Germline trimming cut 5 bases from V and 4 bases from J; bases unmatched to any gene: 3. The germline gives CDR1 MGHDK, CDR2 SYGVNS. The CDR3, as DNA: TGTGCCAGCAGTTTACAGGGGGTCACCGGGGAGCTGTTTTTT. This translates into CASSLQGVTGELFF.

The V and J genes are TRBV7-8 and TRBJ2-1; TRBD2 agrees at 9 bases. V dropped 5 bases and J dropped 2; count of bases not matched to a gene: 16. This CDR3 has 19 amino acids. Per germline, CDR1 SGHVS and CDR2 FQNEAQ. The CDR3 region has the DNA TGTGCCAGCAGCGGAACCCTAGCGGGACGTTGGAGCCCCTACAATGAGCAGTTCTTC. It is translated as CASSGTLAGRWSPYNEQFF.

This clone appeared once. This chain links TRBV6-6 with TRBJ2-1; D is unclear. V was pared by 0 bases and J by 3 bases, with 9 bases between. Germline V gives CDR1 MNHNY, CDR2 SVGAGI (reference sequence). The CDR3 spans 15 residues. CDR3 region: CASSYSEQIYNEQFF. CDR3 coding DNA: TGTGCCAGCAGTTACTCGGAACAGATCTACAATGAGCAGTTCTTC.

The V and J genes are TRBV29-1 and TRBJ2-1; D call uncertain. The germline V gene encodes CDR1 SQVTM and CDR2 ANQGSEA. The CDR3 spans 13 residues. V was shortened by 6 bases and J by 0 bases, with 9 bases between the two germline ends. The CDR3 DNA reads as TGCAGCGTGGGCCTCTCCTCCTACAATGAGCAGTTCTTC. It is translated as CSVGLSSYNEQFF.

This clone was picked up one time. This chain links TRBV5-6 with TRBJ2-7; 7 nucleotides match TRBD1. The CDR3 runs 12 residues. Trimming took 4 bases from V and 3 from J; bases not matched to a gene: 1. Germline loops: CDR1 SGHDT, CDR2 YYEEEE. CDR3 sequence (DNA): TGTGCCAGCAGCCCAGGGGGCTACGAGCAGTACTTC. Encoded protein: CASSPGGYEQYF.

V usage is TRBV5-8 and J usage is TRBJ1-2; 10 bases match TRBD1. Germline CDR1 is SGHTS and CDR2 is YDEGEE. The CDR3 consists of 16 residues. J lost 4 bases, V lost 4 bases, and 10 bases had no gene match. CDR3 region: CASSKTGTGVLYGYTF. CDR3 in DNA: TGTGCCAGCAGCAAAACCGGGACAGGGGTCCTCTATGGCTACACCTTC. Full variable domain (remainder filled in from reference TRBV5-8 and TRBJ1-2): EAGVTQSPTHLIKTRGQQATLRCSPISGHTSVYWYQQALGLGLQFLLWYDEGEERNRGNFPPRFSGRQFPNYSSELNVNALELEDSALYLCASSKTGTGVLYGYTFGSGTRLTVV.

V is TRBV5-1 and J is TRBJ1-4; no clear D gene. Trimming pared 1 base from V and 0 bases from J, leaving 7 bases between. Germline CDR1 SGHRS, CDR2 YFSETQ. CDR3 length equals 15 residues. The CDR3 is CASSLNGATNEKLFF. For the CDR3, the DNA is TGCGCCAGCAGCTTGAACGGGGCAACTAATGAAAAACTGTTTTTT. The full variable domain, in which reference TRBV5-1 and TRBJ1-4 provide the parts outside the CDR3, is KAGVTQTPRYLIKTRGQQVTLSCSPISGHRSVSWYQQTPGQGLQFLFEYFSETQRNKGNFPGRFSGRQFSNSRSEMNVSTLELGDSALYLCASSLNGATNEKLFFGSGTQLSVL.

The chain combines TRBV3-1 (or the pseudogene TRBV3-2) with TRBJ2-1; D is perhaps TRBD2 (6 bases). Trimming cost V 5 bases and J 7 bases, with 15 bases left between them. CDR1 is LGHDT, CDR2 YNNKEL, per germline (reference sequence). This CDR3 is built from 14 residues. CDR3 nucleotide sequence: TGTGCCAGCAGCGAGCTAGCGCCCCCGAATGAGCAGTTCTTC. This sequence encodes CASSELAPPNEQFF.

The chain links TRBV14 to TRBJ1-2, with a weak D call TRBD1 (6 bases). This CDR3 has 15 amino acids. From germline, CDR1 is SGHDN and CDR2 FVKESK. V dropped 4 bases and J dropped 4 bases, with 16 bases sitting between them. CDR3 in DNA: TGTGCCAGCAGCCCTGTGAACAGGGTCAGCTATGGCTACACCTTC. Amino acids: CASSPVNRVSYGYTF.

The chain combines TRBV6-2 or TRBV6-3 with TRBJ2-7; no clear D. There are 15 residues in the CDR3. With 0 bases removed from V and 0 bases from J, the gap between germline ends came to 9 bases. The V gene's germline CDR1 is MNHEY and CDR2 SVGEGT. CDR3 nucleotide sequence: TGTGCCAGCAGTTACTCTAGAGGAAGCTCCTACGAGCAGTACGTC. It specifies CASSYSRGSSYEQYV.

This chain links TRBV29-1 with TRBJ1-2; 7 bases align to TRBD1. The CDR3 is 13 residues long. Germline V gives CDR1 SQVTM, CDR2 ANQGSEA. With V trimmed by 6 bases and J by 5 bases, 9 bases remained unmatched. The CDR3 sequence: CSVPEGAWYGYTF. In DNA, the CDR3 is TGCAGCGTGCCTGAGGGGGCTTGGTATGGCTACACCTTC.

The V and J genes are TRBV4-1 and TRBJ2-3; unclear D gene. The V gene's germline CDR1 is MGHRA and CDR2 YSYEKL. Trimming took off 0 bases at V and 6 bases at J, with 16 bases between the two ends. There are 16 residues in the CDR3. CDR3 protein: CASSQDRDRQLDTQYF. The CDR3 DNA sequence: TGCGCCAGCAGCCAAGATAGAGATAGACAACTGGATACGCAGTATTTT.

This sequence joins TRBV20-1 and TRBJ1-1; TRBD1 agrees at 7 bases. The CDR3 sequence is 15 residues long. In germline, CDR1 is DFQATT, CDR2 SNEGSKA (reference sequence). V shed 3 bases and J 3 bases; nucleotides not matched to a gene: 10. CDR3: CSASASGTEYTEAFF. CDR3 DNA sequence: TGCAGTGCTAGTGCCTCCGGGACAGAATACACTGAAGCTTTCTTT.

The chain recombines TRBV5-4 with TRBJ1-4, with D perhaps matching TRBD1 (6 bases). The CDR3 is 14 residues long. Per germline, CDR1 SGHNT and CDR2 YYREEE (reference sequence). V was clipped by 3 bases and J by 3 bases, with 9 bases between them. The CDR3 region is CASSSDSSNEKLFF. CDR3 sequence (DNA): TGTGCCAGCAGCTCGGACAGCTCTAATGAAAAACTGTTTTTT. The full variable domain, rest sourced from reference TRBV5-4 and TRBJ1-4, is ETGVTQSPTHLIKTRGQQVTLRCSSQSGHNTVSWYQQALGQGPQFIFQYYREEENGRGNFPPRFSGLQFPNYSSELNVNALELDDSALYLCASSSDSSNEKLFFGSGTQLSVL.

This clone was detected only once. The chain carries TRBV6-1 and TRBJ2-2; TRBD2 matches 11 bases. The trim removed 3 bases at V and 1 base at J, leaving 7 bases unmatched. Germline V gene data show CDR1 as MNHNS and CDR2 as SASEGT. CDR3 length: 18 residues. This CDR3 reads CASSDYFSGRVNTGELFF. DNA for the CDR3: TGTGCCAGCAGTGATTATTTTAGCGGGAGGGTGAACACCGGGGAGCTGTTTTTT.